Below, one T cell receptor beta chain is given with its context. Its matching antigen is unknown. Here immunoSEQ multiplex PCR was the method, and the copy in TCRdb shows in-frame clones only, minus some. This table holds under 150,000 clones, around 83% found once. Pooled in the analysis were second doses at about 4 or about 12 weeks. This sample was included in a study of T cell responses to AZD1222 COVID-19 vaccine. Study observations and caveats: Clonal diversity may have been underestimated, and the donors were mostly white British, with more females than males. Among vaccine-associated CD4 TCRs, coverage spanned spike, with dominance at 160-218 and 743-854. Spike-specific TCR repertoires showed rising breadth and depth after two AZD1222 doses.

Germline CDR1 is MNHEY and CDR2 is SVGAGI. CDR3 length equals 15 residues. With 6 bases clipped from V and 4 bases from J, the junction kept 6 bases outside the gene matches. This chain links TRBV6-5 with TRBJ1-5; 10 nucleotides line up with TRBD1. The material was peripheral blood, obtained 28 days after the second AZD1222 dose. This receptor was taken from an adult who received the AZD1222 COVID-19 vaccine. The CDR3 DNA reads TGTGCCAGCAGCTCCTTGGGACAGGGGAATCAGCCCCAGCATTTT. Translating gives CASSSLGQGNQPQHF.